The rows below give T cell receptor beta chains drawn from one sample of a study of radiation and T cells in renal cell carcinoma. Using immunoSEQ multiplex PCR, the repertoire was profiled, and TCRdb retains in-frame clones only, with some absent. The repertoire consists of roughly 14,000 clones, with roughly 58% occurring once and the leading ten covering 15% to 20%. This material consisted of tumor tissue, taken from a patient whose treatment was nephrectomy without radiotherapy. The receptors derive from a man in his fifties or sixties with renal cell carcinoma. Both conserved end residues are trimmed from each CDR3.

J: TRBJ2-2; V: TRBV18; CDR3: ASSEQTGGFGELF
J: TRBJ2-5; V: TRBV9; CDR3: ASSSSVDGTQY
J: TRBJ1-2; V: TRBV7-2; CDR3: ASSLAGALYGYT
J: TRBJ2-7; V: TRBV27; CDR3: ASSLRDKFSYEQY
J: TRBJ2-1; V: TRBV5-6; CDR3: ASSLVGVSYNEQF
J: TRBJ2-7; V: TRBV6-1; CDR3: ASSNYEQY
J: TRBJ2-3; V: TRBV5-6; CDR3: ASSSTPPSHPYGQY
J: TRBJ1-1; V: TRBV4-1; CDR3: ASSQDLRLGNTEAF
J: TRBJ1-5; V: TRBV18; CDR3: ASSPQHRQPQH
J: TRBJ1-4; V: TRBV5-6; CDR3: ASSLVGDATNEKLF
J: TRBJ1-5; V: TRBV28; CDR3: ASSPPGGQGQPQH
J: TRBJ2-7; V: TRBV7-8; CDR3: ASSFGIAGSSYEQY
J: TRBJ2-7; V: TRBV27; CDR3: ASSLSRVSGLEQY
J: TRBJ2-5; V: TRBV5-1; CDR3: ASSFNTGGQETQY
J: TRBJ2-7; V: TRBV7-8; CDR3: ASSSDRFWEQY
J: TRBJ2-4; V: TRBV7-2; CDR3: ASSLGGYASIQY
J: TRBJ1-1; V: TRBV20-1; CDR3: SVTDGTEAF
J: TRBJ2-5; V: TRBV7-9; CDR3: ASARPPWWGPETQY
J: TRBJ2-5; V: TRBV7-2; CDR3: ASSLGTAGGQETQY
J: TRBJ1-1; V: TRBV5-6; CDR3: ASSWMNRGSAF
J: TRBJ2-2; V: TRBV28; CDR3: ASSHRGTGELF
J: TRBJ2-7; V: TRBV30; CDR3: AWIPSFGAGQY
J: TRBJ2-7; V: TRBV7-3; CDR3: ASSLWSDSEQY
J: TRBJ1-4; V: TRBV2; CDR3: ASSEVAANEKLF
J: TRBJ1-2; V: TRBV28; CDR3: ASGALYGYT
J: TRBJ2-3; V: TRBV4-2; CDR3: ASTPKGSSGGGTDTQY
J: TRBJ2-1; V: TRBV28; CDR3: ASTLRRDEQF
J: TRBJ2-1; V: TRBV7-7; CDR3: ASSLAVKDEQF